These 32 T cell receptor beta chains were sequenced from one sample in a study of Tregs in tolerant kidney transplant recipients. TCRdb's table, derived via immunoSEQ multiplex PCR, lists solely in-frame clones and lacks some. Among some 55,000 clones listed, 65% to 85% were seen once. Sequencing used CD4+ T cells from blood. The receptors come from a human donor in good health.

This clone was found a few times. The gene calls are TRBV7-3 and TRBJ1-1; 7 nucleotides agree with TRBD1. Trimming at V came to 1 base and at J to 7 bases, leaving 9 bases not matched to a gene. The CDR3 extends over 15 amino acids. CDR1 SGHTA and CDR2 FQGTGA come from the germline V gene. For the CDR3, the DNA is TGTGCCAGCAGCTTAAGGGGCGGGGACAGCCATGAAGCTTTCTTT. The encoded protein is CASSLRGGDSHEAFF.

The CDR3 DNA is TGTGCCAGCAGTATCTCGGACAGGGCGGGCTACACCTTC. It yields the protein CASSISDRAGYTF. This chain connects TRBV6-1 to TRBJ1-2, with 8 nucleotides matching TRBD1. CDR3 size: 13 residues. J gave up 8 bases and V 5 bases, and 7 bases lay outside the gene matches. Germline V gene data show CDR1 as MNHNS and CDR2 as SASEGT.

The V and J genes are TRBV5-4 and TRBJ2-1; 7 bases fit TRBD1. Germline lookup yields CDR1 SGHNT and CDR2 YYREEE (reference sequence). This CDR3 is 15 amino acids long. The V gene end was trimmed by 4 bases and the J gene end by 0 bases; junction bases not matched to a gene: 4. The CDR3 region has the DNA TGTGCCAGCAGCCCGGGACAGTTCTCCTACAATGAGCAGTTCTTC. Translated: CASSPGQFSYNEQFF.

This clone was detected once. This chain joins TRBV29-1 and TRBJ1-2, with D unclear. Germline-derived CDR1 and CDR2 are SQVTM and ANQGSEA. Trimming shortened V by 5 bases and J by 1 base, and 14 bases separated the two germline ends. The CDR3 has 14 amino acids. CDR3 DNA: TGCAGCGTTTTAAACGCGCTAGATAACTATGGCTACACCTTC. Protein sequence: CSVLNALDNYGYTF.

This chain joins TRBV15 and TRBJ1-4; D gene unclear. Germline loops: CDR1 LNHNV, CDR2 YYDKDF (reference sequence). The V gene lost 0 bases and the J gene lost 8 bases, with 10 bases spanning the gap. The CDR3 runs 14 residues. The CDR3 here is CATSRDTGGEKLFF. CDR3 nucleotide sequence: TGTGCCACCAGCAGAGATACGGGTGGGGAAAAACTGTTTTTT.

This clone was recorded once. The J gene is TRBJ1-5, the V gene TRBV4-1; D might be TRBD1 (5 bases). V lost 0 bases to trimming and J lost 7 bases, with 13 bases between them. CDR1 and CDR2 from the germline V gene are MGHRA and YSYEKL. This CDR3 has 15 residues. CDR3 region: CASSQEGAGSQPQHF. For the CDR3, the DNA is TGCGCCAGCAGCCAAGAAGGAGCAGGGTCCCAGCCCCAGCATTTT.

V and J are TRBV14 and TRBJ2-7, with a tentative D call TRBD2 (6 bases). Germline CDR1 and CDR2: SGHDN and FVKESK. This CDR3 is built from 14 residues. V shed 2 bases and J shed 3 bases, with 11 bases lying between them. CDR3 DNA: TGTGCCAGCAGCCAATGGCAGGGAGGCTACGAGCAGTACTTC. As protein: CASSQWQGGYEQYF. The full variable domain, rest sourced from reference TRBV14 and TRBJ2-7, is EAGVTQFPSHSVIEKGQTVTLRCDPISGHDNLYWYRRVMGKEIKFLLHFVKESKQDESGMPNNRFLAERTGGTYSTLKVQPAELEDSGVYFCASSQWQGGYEQYFGPGTRLTVT.

This chain links TRBV4-1 with TRBJ1-2; 7 bases map to TRBD1. The germline gives CDR1 MGHRA, CDR2 YSYEKL. The CDR3 totals 15 residues. V gave up 4 bases and J gave up 8 bases; unmatched junction bases: 13. CDR3: CASSRQFEGAGGYTF. DNA of the CDR3: TGCGCCAGCAGCCGACAATTCGAGGGGGCAGGGGGCTACACCTTC.

The chain couples TRBV25-1 to TRBJ1-2, with D possibly matching TRBD1 (6 bases). CDR1 is MGHDK, CDR2 SYGVNS, per germline. CDR3 length: 13 residues. Trimming removed 4 bases at V and 6 bases at J, with 12 bases between. The CDR3 DNA follows: TGTGCCAGCAGTGGCGAGAGGGGGGATGGCTACACCTTC. Protein: CASSGERGDGYTF.

This clone was seen a few times. This chain joins TRBV7-6 and TRBJ1-6, with D unclear. V lost 5 bases and J 7 bases, leaving 12 bases between the germline ends. Germline V lookup: CDR1 SGHVS, CDR2 FNYEAQ. CDR3 length: 14 amino acids. The CDR3 region is CASSPPGLNSPLHF. The CDR3 DNA sequence: TGTGCCAGCAGCCCGCCGGGATTAAATTCACCCCTCCACTTT.

The rearrangement uses TRBV30 and TRBJ1-1; D is undetermined. The CDR3 totals 14 residues. V was cut by 3 bases and J by 4 bases, with 15 bases left in between. Germline V gives CDR1 GTSNPN, CDR2 SVGIG (reference sequence). CDR3: CAWRKVRLGTEAFF. In DNA, the CDR3 is TGTGCCTGGAGGAAAGTAAGGTTGGGCACTGAAGCTTTCTTT.

The chain carries TRBV6-6 and TRBJ1-2; 12 bases are a match to TRBD1. The V gene end was trimmed by 0 bases and the J gene end by 7 bases; junction bases not matched to a gene: 3. The CDR3 is 15 residues long. In germline, CDR1 is MNHNY, CDR2 SVGAGI (reference sequence). CDR3 sequence: CASSYSGTGGLGYTF. CDR3 bases: TGTGCCAGCAGTTACTCCGGGACAGGGGGCCTTGGCTACACCTTC.

V and J are TRBV5-1 and TRBJ1-1, with D unresolved. Germline V gene sequence: CDR1 SGHRS, CDR2 YFSETQ. Trimming left V 3 bases short and J 2 bases short, with 17 bases between. The CDR3 extends over 16 amino acids. DNA of the CDR3: TGCGCCAGCAGCTCCAATCCGGGAATACGTAACACTGAAGCTTTCTTT. Protein: CASSSNPGIRNTEAFF. Full variable domain (outside the CDR3, taken from reference TRBV5-1 and TRBJ1-1): KAGVTQTPRYLIKTRGQQVTLSCSPISGHRSVSWYQQTPGQGLQFLFEYFSETQRNKGNFPGRFSGRQFSNSRSEMNVSTLELGDSALYLCASSSNPGIRNTEAFFGQGTRLTVV.

V gene TRBV2 combines with J gene TRBJ1-4, with TRBD1 as a possible D gene (5 bases). The V end lost 6 bases, the J end lost 5 bases, and 16 bases lay between the germline ends. In germline, CDR1 is SNHLY, CDR2 FYNNEI. This CDR3 spans 15 amino acids. CDR3 protein: CASSLTGAGNEKLFF. The CDR3 DNA sequence: TGTGCCAGCAGCCTCACAGGAGCTGGGAATGAAAAACTGTTTTTT.

The J gene is TRBJ2-3, the V gene TRBV7-9; unclear D gene. CDR1 and CDR2 (germline): SEHNR, FQNEAQ (reference sequence). The V end was cut by 4 bases, the J end by 6 bases, with 17 bases between. CDR3 length: 15 residues. In DNA form, the CDR3 reads TGTGCCAGCAGCTCTAAACTCCCCGGGCGGGATACGCAGTATTTT. Translation gives CASSSKLPGRDTQYF.

The rearrangement joins TRBV5-5 to TRBJ2-1; TRBD2 agrees at 12 bases. The V gene's germline CDR1 is SGHKS and CDR2 YYEKEE (reference sequence). V gave up 5 bases and J gave up 9 bases; unmatched junction bases: 9. This CDR3 is built from 15 residues. The CDR3 DNA sequence: TGTGCCAGCAGACTCGGACTAGCGGGAAGAGGTGAGCAGTTCTTC. This gives the protein CASRLGLAGRGEQFF.

The chain couples TRBV19 to TRBJ2-3; D perhaps matches TRBD2 (6 bases). Germline lookup yields CDR1 LNHDA and CDR2 SQIVND (reference sequence). V was cut by 5 bases and J by 2 bases, with 11 bases left in between. This CDR3 contains 14 residues. For the CDR3, the DNA is TGTGCCAGTAGTTCCCGACTAGACACAGATACGCAGTATTTT. Translating gives CASSSRLDTDTQYF. The variable domain in full, with the rest retrieved from reference TRBV19 and TRBJ2-3, is DGGITQSPKYLFRKEGQNVTLSCEQNLNHDAMYWYRQDPGQGLRLIYYSQIVNDFQKGDIAEGYSVSREKKESFPLTVTSAQKNPTAFYLCASSSRLDTDTQYFGPGTRLTVL.

The count of this clone is one. The J gene is TRBJ2-5, the V gene TRBV2, with D perhaps TRBD1 or TRBD2 (5 bases each). The CDR3 sequence is 13 residues long. Deletions cut 6 bases from V and 5 bases from J, with 13 bases between. Germline V gene sequence: CDR1 SNHLY, CDR2 FYNNEI. CDR3 sequence reads: CASSGQWGETQYF. CDR3 nucleotide sequence: TGTGCCAGCAGCGGCCAATGGGGGGAGACCCAGTACTTC.

V gene TRBV27 combines with J gene TRBJ2-3, with D perhaps TRBD1 (6 bases). This CDR3 is built from 17 residues. Looked up from germline, CDR1 is MNHEY and CDR2 is SMNVEV (reference sequence). Trimming removed 1 base at V and 1 base at J, with 15 bases between. The chain's CDR3 is CASSLYGQLRRTDTQYF. CDR3 DNA: TGTGCCAGCAGTTTATACGGACAGCTTAGACGCACAGATACGCAGTATTTT.

This clone was counted only a few times. The V and J genes are TRBV5-6 and TRBJ1-1, with TRBD1 matching over 8 bases. CDR1 is SGHDT, CDR2 YYEEEE, per germline. V was pared by 4 bases and J by 11 bases, with 16 bases of the junction left unmatched. The CDR3 contains 15 residues. CDR3 DNA: TGTGCCAGCAGCCTGGGGGACAGGCTAGGAAGGCGGGCTTTCTTT. Translating it yields CASSLGDRLGRRAFF.

The chain joins TRBV29-1 to TRBJ1-2; weak D call: TRBD1 (6 bases). V lost 5 bases and J lost 5, with 24 bases in between. Looked up from germline, CDR1 is SQVTM and CDR2 is ANQGSEA. The CDR3 loop spans 16 amino acids. CDR3 nucleotide sequence: TGCAGCGTTAAGAGCCCTACAGGGACGGGGCCTTATGGCTACACCTTC. It encodes CSVKSPTGTGPYGYTF.

The V and J genes are TRBV7-3 and TRBJ1-1; no reliable D call. V was trimmed by 5 bases and J by 1 base, leaving 8 bases between them. CDR3 length: 13 residues. The germline CDR1 and CDR2 sequences are SGHTA and FQGTGA. CDR3 nucleotide sequence: TGTGCCAGCAGCAAACGGCCGAACACTGAAGCTTTCTTT. It translates to CASSKRPNTEAFF.

To note about this clone: An end of the junction differs from the germline gene, which may be a read error. The CDR3 spells CVSSYFGTYTF. The CDR3 bases are TGTGTCAGCAGTTACTTTGGGACCTACACCTTC. V usage is TRBV6-5 and J usage is TRBJ1-2; maybe TRBD1 (5 bases). Germline V gene sequence: CDR1 MNHEY, CDR2 SVGAGI. The CDR3 is made up of 11 amino acids.

This chain links TRBV5-1 with TRBJ1-1; D perhaps matches TRBD1 (5 bases). Germline values: CDR1 SGHRS, CDR2 YFSETQ. The CDR3 spans 15 residues. Trimming pared 3 bases from V and 0 bases from J, leaving 12 bases between. CDR3 bases: TGCGCCAGCAGCTCAGGGTTGACATTGAACACTGAAGCTTTCTTT. Amino acids: CASSSGLTLNTEAFF.

This clone was observed a single time. The rearrangement uses TRBV14 and TRBJ2-1; 8 bases line up with TRBD2. Trimming cost V 4 bases and J 0 bases; bases outside gene matches: 14. The CDR3 is 19 amino acids. Germline V gene sequence: CDR1 SGHDN, CDR2 FVKESK. The CDR3 sequence: CASSPLGGSGDSSYNEQFF. CDR3 nucleotides: TGTGCCAGCAGCCCCCTTGGAGGTAGCGGGGATAGCTCCTACAATGAGCAGTTCTTC.

The chain combines TRBV18 with TRBJ2-5; TRBD1 matches at 9 bases. Losses at the gene ends were 5 bases for V and 5 bases for J; bases not matched to a gene: 6. CDR1 KGHSH and CDR2 LQKENI come from the germline V gene. CDR3 size: 14 residues. The CDR3 sequence is CASSNRGRGETQYF. Here the CDR3 DNA reads TGTGCCAGCTCAAACAGGGGGCGCGGGGAGACCCAGTACTTC.

V gene TRBV7-9 combines with J gene TRBJ2-7; D gene unclear. This CDR3 has 16 amino acids. Germline V gene sequence: CDR1 SEHNR, CDR2 FQNEAQ (reference sequence). V lost 7 bases and J 0 bases, leaving 19 bases between the germline ends. CDR3 protein: CASTNSRARSSYEQYF. For the CDR3, the DNA is TGTGCCAGCACTAACTCCCGGGCCCGGAGCTCCTACGAGCAGTACTTC.

V gene TRBV6-6 combines with J gene TRBJ2-7, with 9 nucleotides matching TRBD1. The CDR3 has 14 residues. Germline CDR1 and CDR2: MNHNY and SVGAGI (reference sequence). V was pared by 5 bases and J by 4 bases, with 6 bases of the junction left unmatched. DNA for the CDR3: TGTGCCAGCAGTCCCGGACAGGGGAGATACGAGCAGTACTTC. This gives the protein CASSPGQGRYEQYF.

In this sample, this clone turned up once. V usage is TRBV6-1 and J usage is TRBJ2-5; D possibly corresponds to TRBD1 (5 bases). This CDR3 contains 13 residues. Germline-derived CDR1 and CDR2 are MNHNS and SASEGT. V lost 5 bases, J lost 4 bases, and 11 bases lay in between. CDR3 in DNA: TGTGCCAGCAGTCACGACAGCCGAGAGACCCAGTACTTC. As protein: CASSHDSRETQYF.

This chain links TRBV19 with TRBJ1-5; 7 nucleotides match TRBD1. The CDR3 runs to 17 residues. CDR1 is LNHDA, CDR2 SQIVND, per germline (reference sequence). Trimming removed 4 bases from V and 5 bases from J; junction bases left unmatched: 14. The CDR3 coding sequence is TGTGCCAGTAGTACGTGGGGCAATGACAGGGCCCATCAGCCCCAGCATTTT. This encodes CASSTWGNDRAHQPQHF.

The chain couples TRBV30 to TRBJ1-2; D possibly corresponds to TRBD1 (6 bases). The germline gives CDR1 GTSNPN, CDR2 SVGIG (reference sequence). This CDR3 region has 12 residues. Trimming took off 8 bases at V and 8 bases at J, with 18 bases between the two ends. The CDR3 sequence is CARQTGYGGYTF. The CDR3 bases are TGTGCCCGCCAGACAGGATATGGAGGCTACACCTTC. Full variable domain (outside the CDR3, taken from reference TRBV30 and TRBJ1-2): SQTIHQWPATLVQPVGSPLSLECTVEGTSNPNLYWYRQAAGRGLQLLFYSVGIGQISSEVPQNLSASRPQDRQFILSSKKLLLSDSGFYLCARQTGYGGYTFGSGTRLTVV.

The chain recombines TRBV4-3 with TRBJ1-2; 8 bases are shared with TRBD1. V trimming: 0 bases; J trimming: 6 bases; junction bases outside the gene matches: 9. This CDR3 is 16 amino acids long. From germline, CDR1 is LGHNA and CDR2 YSLEER. The CDR3 region is CASSQDSQGARDGYTF. The CDR3 DNA reads TGCGCCAGCAGCCAAGATTCCCAGGGGGCGAGGGATGGCTACACCTTC.